One T cell receptor beta chain is described in this entry. Germline trimming cut 5 bases from V and 3 bases from J; bases unmatched to any gene: 9. The CDR3 covers 15 residues. Germline CDR1 reads MNHEY; CDR2 reads SMNVEV (reference sequence). This specimen comes from a study of sequential checkpoint blockade in melanoma. Study context: Arm A got nivolumab then ipilimumab; arm B the reverse, 1:1. Maintenance nivolumab came after either treatment sequence.

This table comes from immunoSEQ multiplex PCR, and its TCRdb copy is limited to in-frame clones, with some not included. This table has approximately 10,000 clones, around 73% appearing once. Treatment here: randomized to nivolumab then ipilimumab (arm A) or the reverse (arm B). Sorted cells were live CD3+CD8+, lacking CD19 and CD56, from PBMCs. Source: CD8+ T cells sorted from blood (inferred from file names), taken from a patient given nivolumab and ipilimumab in sequence. The chain is built from TRBV27 and TRBJ1-1; 7 bases match TRBD1. The TCR was taken from a human donor with melanoma. DNA for the CDR3: TGTGCCAGCAGTACATGGGAGACAGGGCACACTGAAGCTTTCTTT. This sequence encodes CASSTWETGHTEAFF.